The 28 T cell receptor beta chains reported below all come from one sample, sequenced in a study of cytomegalovirus exposure and HLA in healthy donors. The PCR contained 60 Vbeta and 13 Jbeta primers. The data were produced by immunoSEQ multiplex PCR, yet TCRdb's version contains in-frame clones alone and is incomplete. The sample has about 160,000 clones, 80% to 90% seen once. The sequenced sample consisted of PBMCs. The receptors stem from a woman in her 30s in good health and CMV-seropositive.

The rearrangement links TRBV7-2 to TRBJ2-3, with 7 nucleotides matching TRBD2. The germline gives CDR1 SGHTA, CDR2 FQGNSA. V lost 3 bases to trimming and J lost 3 bases; unmatched junction nucleotides: 9. This CDR3 spans 16 amino acids. The CDR3 DNA reads TGTGCCAGCAGCTTCGGGGGGACCCGAGGGACAGATACGCAGTATTTT. Translated, it gives CASSFGGTRGTDTQYF.

The gene calls are TRBV7-2 and TRBJ1-1, with D possibly matching TRBD1 (6 bases). The CDR3 extends over 13 amino acids. CDR1 and CDR2 (germline): SGHTA, FQGNSA. Trimming cost V 5 bases and J 1 base, with 8 bases left between them. CDR3 nucleotide sequence: TGTGCCAGCAGCCAGGACAGGAACACTGAAGCTTTCTTT. Translated, it gives CASSQDRNTEAFF.

The chain combines TRBV5-5 with TRBJ1-2, with D tentatively TRBD1 (6 bases). In germline, CDR1 is SGHKS, CDR2 YYEKEE (reference sequence). The CDR3 spans 16 residues. Trimming took 2 bases from V and 8 from J, leaving 22 bases between them. CDR3 residues: CASSFFNPQGGFGYTF. The CDR3, as DNA: TGTGCCAGCAGCTTCTTTAATCCACAGGGTGGATTCGGCTACACCTTC.

CDR3 loop: CASRVRSSYNSPLHF. The CDR3 DNA is TGTGCCAGCAGGGTGAGGAGCTCCTATAATTCACCCCTCCACTTT. This chain uses TRBV21-1 with TRBJ1-6. TRBV21-1 is a listed pseudogene. This CDR3 has 15 amino acids.

This chain links TRBV5-1 with TRBJ2-1, with 10 bases identical to TRBD2. From germline, CDR1 is SGHRS and CDR2 YFSETQ. The CDR3 is made up of 15 amino acids. Germline trimming cut 0 bases from V and 10 bases from J; bases unmatched to any gene: 7. The CDR3 region has the DNA TGCGCCAGCAGCTTGGGGTCTAGCGGGGGCGAGGAGCAGTTCTTC. This gives the protein CASSLGSSGGEEQFF.

Notes on this clone: An end of the junction differs from the germline gene, which may be a read error. This chain links TRBV7-9 with TRBJ1-5; TRBD1 might be the D (5 bases). Germline V gives CDR1 SEHNR, CDR2 FQNEAQ (reference sequence). The CDR3 contains 17 residues. The CDR3 DNA reads TGTTCCAGCAGTGCTGGGTTGGGGGGATCGGATAGTCAGCCCCAGCATTTT. Amino acid sequence: CSSSAGLGGSDSQPQHF.

This sequence joins TRBV4-3 and TRBJ2-5; TRBD2 matches at 11 bases. There are 17 residues in the CDR3. Germline V gene sequence: CDR1 LGHNA, CDR2 YSLEER. The V gene end was trimmed by 1 base and the J gene end by 2 bases; junction bases not matched to a gene: 6. The CDR3 loop reads CASSQGVLAGAQETQYF. CDR3 nucleotides: TGCGCCAGCAGCCAAGGGGTACTAGCGGGGGCACAAGAGACCCAGTACTTC.

This sequence joins TRBV19 and TRBJ1-5, with D hard to call. The CDR3 length is 12 residues. V dropped 6 bases and J dropped 7 bases, with 10 bases sitting between them. The germline gives CDR1 LNHDA, CDR2 SQIVND (reference sequence). CDR3 residues: CASSHTQQPQHF. CDR3 coding DNA: TGTGCCAGTAGCCATACACAGCAGCCCCAGCATTTT. Variable domain in full (rest from reference TRBV19 and TRBJ1-5): DGGITQSPKYLFRKEGQNVTLSCEQNLNHDAMYWYRQDPGQGLRLIYYSQIVNDFQKGDIAEGYSVSREKKESFPLTVTSAQKNPTAFYLCASSHTQQPQHFGDGTRLSIL.

The rearrangement links TRBV2 to TRBJ2-2; D gene uncertain. CDR3 size: 12 residues. The V and J ends lost 5 bases and 3 bases respectively, with 4 bases between them. Germline V gene sequence: CDR1 SNHLY, CDR2 FYNNEI. CDR3 region: CASSLYTGELFF. The CDR3 coding sequence is TGTGCCAGCAGTTTATACACCGGGGAGCTGTTTTTT.

V gene TRBV9 combines with J gene TRBJ1-2; D remains unclear. The germline CDR1 and CDR2 sequences are SGDLS and YYNGEE. V was trimmed by 0 bases and J by 2 bases, leaving 8 bases between them. This CDR3 has 14 residues. CDR3 coding DNA: TGTGCCAGCAGCGTAGGGTCGGGGAACTATGGCTACACCTTC. Encoded protein: CASSVGSGNYGYTF.

J is TRBJ2-3 and V is TRBV4-3, with 8 bases fitting TRBD2. V shed 4 bases, J shed 5 bases, and the junction held 11 bases outside the gene matches. The CDR3 runs 16 residues. Per germline, CDR1 LGHNA and CDR2 YSLEER. The CDR3 spells CASSREDGRGVDTQYF. Here the CDR3 DNA reads TGCGCCAGCAGCCGCGAGGACGGGCGGGGGGTAGATACGCAGTATTTT.

V and J are TRBV2 and TRBJ1-1; perhaps TRBD1 as D (6 bases). CDR3 length: 13 amino acids. The germline gives CDR1 SNHLY, CDR2 FYNNEI. Between the trimmed V and J ends, which lost 6 bases and 2 bases, there was a span of 10 bases. For the CDR3, the DNA is TGTGCCAGCAGCGGACAGCTAAACACTGAAGCTTTCTTT. Protein product: CASSGQLNTEAFF.

V is TRBV7-2 and J is TRBJ2-2; TRBD2 matches at 13 bases. The J segment lost 9 bases and the V segment lost 5 bases, leaving 9 bases of the junction unmatched. Germline values: CDR1 SGHTA, CDR2 FQGNSA. This CDR3 comprises 16 residues. The CDR3 spells CASSPTSGGAVRELFF. CDR3 DNA sequence: TGTGCCAGCAGCCCAACTAGCGGGGGGGCGGTCCGGGAGCTGTTTTTT.

This clone was seen a few times. The chain links TRBV27 to TRBJ1-5; D is unresolved. Per the germline V gene, CDR1 is MNHEY and CDR2 is SMNVEV (reference sequence). The CDR3 loop spans 17 amino acids. Trimming stripped 6 bases from V and 0 bases from J, with 18 bases between. CDR3 sequence (DNA): TGTGCCAGCAGGGGAGGGAGTCCCACCGATAGCAATCAGCCCCAGCATTTT. It encodes CASRGGSPTDSNQPQHF.

The J gene is TRBJ2-2, the V gene TRBV5-4; weak D call: TRBD1 (5 bases). CDR1 and CDR2 from the germline V gene are SGHNT and YYREEE (reference sequence). This CDR3 contains 15 residues. V gave up 1 base and J gave up 4 bases, with 11 bases separating them. CDR3 protein: CASSLPGIVTGELFF. The DNA for the CDR3 is TGTGCCAGCAGCTTGCCAGGGATCGTCACCGGGGAGCTGTTTTTT.

This sequence joins TRBV5-1 and TRBJ1-1, with TRBD1 matching over 8 bases. Looked up from germline, CDR1 is SGHRS and CDR2 is YFSETQ. The J segment lost 5 bases and the V segment lost 3 bases, leaving 6 bases of the junction unmatched. The CDR3 length is 14 residues. CDR3 sequence reads: CASSWIQGETEAFF. The CDR3 nucleotides are TGCGCCAGCAGCTGGATACAGGGGGAGACTGAAGCTTTCTTT. Full variable domain (missing parts from reference TRBV5-1 and TRBJ1-1): KAGVTQTPRYLIKTRGQQVTLSCSPISGHRSVSWYQQTPGQGLQFLFEYFSETQRNKGNFPGRFSGRQFSNSRSEMNVSTLELGDSALYLCASSWIQGETEAFFGQGTRLTVV.

The chain is built from TRBV7-6 and TRBJ1-6; no firm D call. Trimming cost V 0 bases and J 5 bases, with 20 bases left between them. The CDR3 is made up of 19 amino acids. The germline CDR1 and CDR2 sequences are SGHVS and FNYEAQ. CDR3 in amino acids: CASSLAPDRTRLHNSPLHF. The CDR3 DNA sequence: TGTGCCAGCAGCTTAGCGCCTGATCGTACGCGACTTCATAATTCACCCCTCCACTTT.

The V call is TRBV15, the J call TRBJ2-3; TRBD2 matches at 7 bases. J lost 4 bases, V lost 0 bases, and 7 bases had no gene match. CDR3 length equals 16 residues. In germline, CDR1 is LNHNV, CDR2 YYDKDF (reference sequence). In DNA form, the CDR3 reads TGTGCCACCAGCAGAGAGGTGGGAGGGTACGCAGATACGCAGTATTTT. It translates to CATSREVGGYADTQYF.

V and J are TRBV9 and TRBJ1-2, with D uncertain. The CDR3 is 13 amino acids. The germline CDR1 and CDR2 sequences are SGDLS and YYNGEE. Trimming removed 4 bases from V and 2 bases from J, with 9 bases in between. CDR3 sequence (DNA): TGTGCCAGCAGCCGGACGGGGAACTATGGCTACACCTTC. This sequence encodes CASSRTGNYGYTF.

J is TRBJ2-2 and V is TRBV25-1; possible D gene TRBD2, 5 bases. Trimming shortened V by 2 bases and J by 6 bases, and 13 bases separated the two germline ends. Germline CDR1 and CDR2: MGHDK and SYGVNS. The length of the CDR3 is 15 residues. CDR3 coding DNA: TGTGCCAGCAGTGAACCGCGCGGAGCGGCCGGGGAGCTGTTTTTT. Protein sequence: CASSEPRGAAGELFF.

The CDR3 here is CASSPGHIYEQYF. CDR3 bases: TGTGCCAGCAGCCCGGGACATATATACGAGCAGTACTTC. The V call is TRBV5-4, the J call TRBJ2-7; D may be TRBD1 (6 bases). The V and J ends lost 4 bases and 4 bases respectively, with 12 bases between them. The CDR3 length is 13 residues. The germline V gene encodes CDR1 SGHNT and CDR2 YYREEE (reference sequence).

This chain joins TRBV11-2 and TRBJ1-6, with D uncertain. The germline V and J ends were trimmed by 0 bases and 3 bases, with 9 bases remaining between them. This CDR3 comprises 16 residues. Germline V CDR1 and CDR2: SGHAT, FQNNGV. CDR3 nucleotides: TGTGCCAGCAGCTTAGAACGCCAGAACTATAATTCACCCCTCCACTTT. It specifies CASSLERQNYNSPLHF.

V usage is TRBV4-3 and J usage is TRBJ1-5; D call uncertain. Germline loops: CDR1 LGHNA, CDR2 YSLEER. CDR3 length: 14 amino acids. With 3 bases removed from V and 5 bases from J, the gap between germline ends came to 11 bases. The DNA of the CDR3 is TGCGCCAGCAGCCACGACAAAGGCGATCAGCCCCAGCATTTT. Protein product: CASSHDKGDQPQHF.

This clone was observed once. V gene TRBV7-9 combines with J gene TRBJ2-7, with 8 bases aligning to TRBD1. CDR3 size: 15 residues. V lost 4 bases to trimming and J lost 5 bases; unmatched junction nucleotides: 10. CDR1 and CDR2 (germline): SEHNR, FQNEAQ (reference sequence). CDR3 amino acids: CASSSSRTGIHEQYF. The CDR3 nucleotides read TGTGCCAGCAGCTCATCGAGGACAGGGATTCACGAGCAGTACTTC.

This clone was observed a few times. The chain carries TRBV7-8 and TRBJ2-6, with a weak D call TRBD1 (5 bases). V was cut by 2 bases and J by 0 bases, with 14 bases left in between. This CDR3 has 18 residues. The V gene's germline CDR1 is SGHVS and CDR2 FQNEAQ. As DNA, the CDR3 is TGTGCCAGCAGCTTAAAGGGGTTCGATAGCTCTGGGGCCAACGTCCTGACTTTC. This gives the protein CASSLKGFDSSGANVLTF.

In its sample, this clone was seen a few times. The J gene is TRBJ1-1, the V gene TRBV7-2, with 10 bases aligning to TRBD1. Germline lookup yields CDR1 SGHTA and CDR2 FQGNSA. The ends lost 6 bases at V and 7 bases at J; junction bases unmatched: 8. This CDR3 has 14 residues. Here the CDR3 DNA reads TGTGCCAGCAGGCCGACAGGGGGCGTTATTGAAGCTTTCTTT. Amino acids: CASRPTGGVIEAFF.

This clone occurred a few times. The rearrangement joins TRBV7-9 to TRBJ2-5; 15 positions agree with TRBD2. This CDR3 is 18 amino acids long. V lost 5 bases and J lost 4; bases outside the gene matches: 11. Germline CDR1 reads SEHNR; CDR2 reads FQNEAQ (reference sequence). The CDR3 region has the DNA TGTGCCAGCAGCCCGGGACTAGCGGGGGGCCCCGCCGCAGAGACCCAGTACTTC. Translating it yields CASSPGLAGGPAAETQYF.

The genes are TRBV20-1 and TRBJ1-2; tentatively, D is TRBD1 (5 bases). With 4 bases removed from V and 6 bases from J, the gap between germline ends came to 9 bases. This CDR3 has 11 amino acids. Germline CDR1 and CDR2: DFQATT and SNEGSKA (reference sequence). CDR3 in amino acids: CSATGLNGYTF. For the CDR3, the DNA is TGCAGTGCTACAGGGTTGAATGGCTACACCTTC.